This passage covers 26 T cell receptor beta chains from one sample sequenced in a study of OX40 agonist ivuxolimab in advanced cancers. Produced via immunoSEQ multiplex PCR; TCRdb's table is partial and in-frame only. The data hold about 71,000 clones, with approximately 80% observed a single time. Source: CD4+ or CD8+ T cells sorted from blood, taken in a trial of the OX40 agonist ivuxolimab. The receptors here all came from an adult with an advanced solid tumor such as melanoma, head and neck, liver or kidney cancer.

A few counts support this clone. The rearrangement uses TRBV14 and TRBJ1-2, with D tentatively TRBD1 (6 bases). Per the germline V gene, CDR1 is SGHDN and CDR2 is FVKESK. Trimming took 5 bases from V and 2 from J, leaving 9 bases between them. This CDR3 region has 13 residues. CDR3 loop: CASSYDRNYGYTF. CDR3 bases: TGTGCCAGCAGCTACGACAGGAACTATGGCTACACCTTC.

J is TRBJ2-1 and V is TRBV10-2, with TRBD1 identical over 9 bases. V was clipped by 7 bases and J by 7 bases; unmatched bases: 14. The CDR3 length is 16 residues. Germline-derived CDR1 and CDR2 are WSHSY and SAAADI. CDR3 sequence reads: CASTYLSGTGRNEQFF. The DNA for the CDR3 is TGCGCCAGCACTTATCTCTCCGGGACAGGGCGTAATGAGCAGTTCTTC.

The CDR3 region is CSVEEGITYEQYF. In DNA, the CDR3 is TGCAGCGTTGAAGAGGGAATAACGTACGAGCAGTACTTC. The rearrangement links TRBV29-1 to TRBJ2-7, with D unresolved. There are 13 residues in the CDR3. Germline CDR1 reads SQVTM; CDR2 reads ANQGSEA. The V end was cut by 0 bases, the J end by 4 bases, with 10 bases between.

The gene calls are TRBV28 and TRBJ2-7, with 9 bases identical to TRBD1. From germline, CDR1 is MDHEN and CDR2 SYDVKM. The CDR3 length is 15 residues. The V gene end was trimmed by 5 bases and the J gene end by 0 bases; junction bases not matched to a gene: 5. The CDR3 coding sequence is TGTGCCAGCAGTACAGGGGGCGCGAGCTCCTACGAGCAGTACTTC. The encoded protein is CASSTGGASSYEQYF.

The chain uses TRBV19 and TRBJ2-7; D might be TRBD1 (6 bases). Looked up from germline, CDR1 is LNHDA and CDR2 is SQIVND (reference sequence). V dropped 2 bases and J dropped 3 bases, with 14 bases sitting between them. The CDR3 sequence is 15 residues long. In nucleotides, the CDR3 is TGTGCCAGTAGTATACTCTTGACAGGTAGCTACGAGCAGTACTTC. As protein: CASSILLTGSYEQYF.

V usage is TRBV10-1 and J usage is TRBJ2-2; tentative D call: TRBD2 (7 bases). The ends were cut back, 1 base at V and 3 bases at J, with 12 bases in the middle. This CDR3 spans 16 amino acids. The V gene's germline CDR1 is WNHNN and CDR2 SYGVQD (reference sequence). Written as DNA, the CDR3 is TGCGCCAGCAGTGAGTGGGGGGGCGCGGACACCGGGGAGCTGTTTTTT. As protein: CASSEWGGADTGELFF.

The chain has TRBV9 and TRBJ2-5; 9 nucleotides line up with TRBD1. The CDR3 is 14 amino acids. Germline values: CDR1 SGDLS, CDR2 YYNGEE. The junction had 5 bases not matched to a gene; V was cut back by 3 bases and J by 5 bases. CDR3 in amino acids: CASSEGQGWETQYF. The CDR3 DNA is TGTGCCAGCAGCGAGGGACAGGGTTGGGAGACCCAGTACTTC.

This clone is a singleton in its sample. The V gene is TRBV5-1, the J gene TRBJ2-5; D may be TRBD1 or TRBD2 (5 bases each). This CDR3 contains 15 residues. The V and J ends lost 0 bases and 0 bases respectively, with 9 bases between them. CDR1 is SGHRS and CDR2 is YFSETQ in the germline V gene. Here the CDR3 reads CASSLGGAYQETQYF. As DNA, the CDR3 is TGCGCCAGCAGCTTGGGAGGGGCATACCAAGAGACCCAGTACTTC.

V gene TRBV20-1 combines with J gene TRBJ2-5; D is perhaps TRBD2 (5 bases). In germline, CDR1 is DFQATT, CDR2 SNEGSKA (reference sequence). This CDR3 has 11 residues. The V gene lost 4 bases and the J gene lost 3 bases, with 6 bases spanning the gap. DNA of the CDR3: TGCAGTGCTATGCGGGAAGAGACCCAGTACTTC. Translated: CSAMREETQYF.

Only a few counts were recorded for this clone. For the CDR3, the DNA is TGTGCCAGCAGCTTATCACGGAGCTACGAGCAGTACTTC. It yields the protein CASSLSRSYEQYF. The V call is TRBV7-2, the J call TRBJ2-7; D not certain. The germline V gene encodes CDR1 SGHTA and CDR2 FQGNSA. This CDR3 region has 13 residues. V was shortened by 2 bases and J by 3 bases, with 8 bases between the two germline ends.

This sequence joins TRBV30 and TRBJ1-4; 7 nucleotides match TRBD1. The CDR3 spans 14 residues. V dropped 4 bases and J dropped 4; count of bases not matched to a gene: 6. The V gene's germline CDR1 is GTSNPN and CDR2 SVGIG (reference sequence). This chain's CDR3 is CAWNGQDINEKLFF. The CDR3, as DNA: TGTGCCTGGAATGGACAGGACATTAATGAAAAACTGTTTTTT.

The rearrangement joins TRBV2 to TRBJ2-7, with 8 bases matching TRBD2. The germline gives CDR1 SNHLY, CDR2 FYNNEI. The CDR3 extends over 14 amino acids. Trimming took 8 bases from V and 2 from J; bases not matched to a gene: 8. CDR3 nucleotide sequence: TGTGCCAGCTGTAGGGGGACTAGGACCTACGAGCAGTACTTC. This encodes CASCRGTRTYEQYF.

The chain uses TRBV10-3 and TRBJ2-3, with 14 bases that match TRBD2. CDR1 and CDR2 (germline): ENHRY, SYGVKD. The CDR3 contains 16 residues. Trimming cost V 10 bases and J 0 bases; bases outside gene matches: 6. CDR3 in amino acids: CATGTSGGPSTDTQYF. The CDR3 DNA sequence: TGTGCCACCGGGACTAGCGGGGGTCCTAGCACAGATACGCAGTATTTT.

This rearrangement joins TRBV5-1 to TRBJ1-1; no definite D call. Trimming removed 0 bases from V and 11 bases from J, with 20 bases in between. This CDR3 contains 15 residues. Germline V gene lookup returns CDR1 SGHRS and CDR2 YFSETQ. The CDR3 nucleotides read TGCGCCAGCAGCTTGGCCCAGGTTCCCACTCGAAGGGCTTTCTTT. Translated: CASSLAQVPTRRAFF.

This chain connects TRBV28 to TRBJ2-7; 7 nucleotides line up with TRBD2. The V gene end was trimmed by 8 bases and the J gene end by 2 bases; junction bases not matched to a gene: 6. Germline CDR1 is MDHEN and CDR2 is SYDVKM. The CDR3 contains 13 residues. CDR3 amino acids: CASGAGAPYEQYF. CDR3 nucleotide sequence: TGTGCCAGCGGGGCGGGAGCCCCCTACGAGCAGTACTTC.

This sequence joins TRBV7-9 and TRBJ2-1; 7 positions match TRBD1. This CDR3 region has 16 residues. The germline V gene has CDR1 SEHNR and CDR2 FQNEAQ (reference sequence). The trim removed 7 bases at V and 0 bases at J, leaving 9 bases unmatched. The CDR3 bases are TGTGCCAGCATTCCTGACAGGGCGTACTCCTACAATGAGCAGTTCTTC. The encoded protein is CASIPDRAYSYNEQFF.

The rearrangement uses TRBV7-2 and TRBJ1-1, with D tentatively TRBD1 (5 bases). The CDR3 extends over 15 amino acids. Germline CDR1 and CDR2: SGHTA and FQGNSA. V lost 1 base and J lost 1, with 10 bases in between. The CDR3 sequence: CASSLGGTTNTEAFF. The DNA for the CDR3 is TGTGCCAGCAGCTTAGGTGGGACCACGAACACTGAAGCTTTCTTT.

The J gene is TRBJ2-2, the V gene TRBV10-3; 11 bases align to TRBD2. V shed 4 bases and J 4 bases; nucleotides not matched to a gene: 11. The CDR3 extends over 18 amino acids. CDR1 is ENHRY and CDR2 is SYGVKD in the germline V gene. For the CDR3, the DNA is TGTGCCATCAGTGGAATTCGTTTGGGACTAGCGGCCACCGGGGAGCTGTTTTTT. Translation gives CAISGIRLGLAATGELFF.

This clone was seen only a few times. The V call is TRBV5-1, the J call TRBJ2-6; 10 bases are a match to TRBD1. The V segment lost 4 bases and the J segment 0 bases; nucleotides outside the gene matches: 10. CDR3 length equals 19 residues. Germline V gene data show CDR1 as SGHRS and CDR2 as YFSETQ. Here the CDR3 DNA reads TGCGCCAGCAGCCTCGTTCGACAGGGGGCAATCTCTGGGGCCAACGTCCTGACTTTC. Its protein product is CASSLVRQGAISGANVLTF.

This clone came up a few times. This rearrangement joins TRBV10-3 to TRBJ1-3; 8 bases map to TRBD1. The CDR3 sequence is 15 residues long. The germline V gene encodes CDR1 ENHRY and CDR2 SYGVKD. V trimming: 1 base; J trimming: 2 bases; junction bases outside the gene matches: 1. The CDR3 DNA is TGTGCCATCAGTGAGTTGGACAGGGCTGGAAACACCATATATTTT. Its protein is CAISELDRAGNTIYF.

The rearrangement uses TRBV11-2 and TRBJ2-5; 7 bases map to TRBD2. Losses at the gene ends were 1 base for V and 9 bases for J; bases not matched to a gene: 17. There are 17 residues in the CDR3. Per germline, CDR1 SGHAT and CDR2 FQNNGV. This CDR3 is CASSLGGTGGRGQAQYF. Here the CDR3 DNA reads TGTGCCAGCAGCTTAGGCGGTACTGGTGGGAGGGGTCAGGCCCAGTACTTC.

This chain links TRBV7-8 with TRBJ1-1, with D possibly being TRBD1 (5 bases). Trimming pared 0 bases from V and 4 bases from J, leaving 15 bases between. This CDR3 region has 16 residues. Looked up from germline, CDR1 is SGHVS and CDR2 is FQNEAQ. The CDR3 sequence is CASSLARLGGGTEAFF. Here the CDR3 DNA reads TGTGCCAGCAGCTTAGCCCGACTAGGTGGGGGCACTGAAGCTTTCTTT.

The chain uses TRBV27 and TRBJ2-3; tentative D call: TRBD2 (5 bases). There are 14 residues in the CDR3. Germline V gene lookup returns CDR1 MNHEY and CDR2 SMNVEV (reference sequence). V was shortened by 2 bases and J by 3 bases, with 9 bases between the two germline ends. The CDR3 region is CASSLRGSTDTQYF. Written as DNA, the CDR3 is TGTGCCAGCAGTTTACGAGGGAGTACAGATACGCAGTATTTT.

This clone was detected only once. The rearrangement joins TRBV18 to TRBJ2-6, with D possibly being TRBD1 (6 bases). The germline CDR1 and CDR2 sequences are KGHSH and LQKENI. This CDR3 spans 17 amino acids. V dropped 5 bases and J dropped 4 bases, with 18 bases sitting between them. This chain's CDR3 is CASSMVSQGSGANVLTF. Written as DNA, the CDR3 is TGTGCCAGCTCAATGGTCTCACAGGGATCGGGGGCCAACGTCCTGACTTTC.

J is TRBJ1-1 and V is TRBV7-3; D gene unclear. V was pared by 5 bases and J by 1 base, with 8 bases between. The CDR3 has 13 amino acids. Germline values: CDR1 SGHTA, CDR2 FQGTGA. The DNA for the CDR3 is TGTGCCAGCAGCGCCACACAGAACACTGAAGCTTTCTTT. It codes for CASSATQNTEAFF.

This clone was observed once. The chain employs TRBV5-1 and TRBJ2-1; 8 bases line up with TRBD1. This CDR3 contains 15 residues. Germline loops: CDR1 SGHRS, CDR2 YFSETQ. Losses at the gene ends were 3 bases for V and 7 bases for J; bases not matched to a gene: 9. The CDR3 region is CASSSWTGISNEQFF. The CDR3, as DNA: TGCGCCAGCAGCTCATGGACAGGGATTTCAAATGAGCAGTTCTTC.